A single T cell receptor beta chain is shown here with its context. The sample is drawn from a study of blood T cell repertoires in COVID-19. About the study: T cells, B-cell-depleted T cells, or PBMCs supplied cDNA or gDNA.

Trimming left V 8 bases short and J 1 base short, with 13 bases between. Germline CDR1 MDHEN, CDR2 SYDVKM. This CDR3 region has 14 residues. Here immunoSEQ multiplex PCR was the method, and the copy in TCRdb shows in-frame clones only, minus some. The repertoire holds tens of thousands of clones, with about nine tenths as singletons. V usage is TRBV28 and J usage is TRBJ2-3, with a possible D match to TRBD1 (6 bases). The TCR was taken from a human donor with active COVID-19. The donor label of this sample is uncertain. The specimen was peripheral blood. The CDR3 reads CASRRQGRTDTQYF. CDR3 nucleotides: TGTGCCAGCCGGAGGCAGGGGCGCACAGATACGCAGTATTTT. The entire variable domain, with the rest obtained from reference TRBV28 and TRBJ2-3, is as follows: DVKVTQSSRYLVKRTGEKVFLECVQDMDHENMFWYRQDPGLGLRLIYFSYDVKMKEKGDIPEGYSVSREKKERFSLILESASTNQTSMYLCASRRQGRTDTQYFGPGTRLTVL.